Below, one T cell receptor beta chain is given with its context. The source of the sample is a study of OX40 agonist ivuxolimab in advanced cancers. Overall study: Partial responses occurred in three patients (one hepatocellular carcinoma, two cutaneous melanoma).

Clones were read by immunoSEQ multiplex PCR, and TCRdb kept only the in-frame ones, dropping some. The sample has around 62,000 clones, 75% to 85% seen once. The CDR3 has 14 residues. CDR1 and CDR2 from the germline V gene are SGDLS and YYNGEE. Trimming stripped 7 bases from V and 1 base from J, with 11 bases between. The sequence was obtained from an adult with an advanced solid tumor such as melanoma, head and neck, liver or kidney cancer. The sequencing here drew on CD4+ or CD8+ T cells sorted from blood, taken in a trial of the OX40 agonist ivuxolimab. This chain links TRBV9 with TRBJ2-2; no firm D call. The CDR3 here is CASCRAQNTGELFF. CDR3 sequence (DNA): TGTGCCAGCTGCCGGGCCCAGAACACCGGGGAGCTGTTTTTT. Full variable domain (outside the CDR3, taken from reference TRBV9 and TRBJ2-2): DSGVTQTPKHLITATGQRVTLRCSPRSGDLSVYWYQQSLDQGLQFLIQYYNGEERAKGNILERFSAQQFPDLHSELNLSSLELGDSALYFCASCRAQNTGELFFGEGSRLTVL.